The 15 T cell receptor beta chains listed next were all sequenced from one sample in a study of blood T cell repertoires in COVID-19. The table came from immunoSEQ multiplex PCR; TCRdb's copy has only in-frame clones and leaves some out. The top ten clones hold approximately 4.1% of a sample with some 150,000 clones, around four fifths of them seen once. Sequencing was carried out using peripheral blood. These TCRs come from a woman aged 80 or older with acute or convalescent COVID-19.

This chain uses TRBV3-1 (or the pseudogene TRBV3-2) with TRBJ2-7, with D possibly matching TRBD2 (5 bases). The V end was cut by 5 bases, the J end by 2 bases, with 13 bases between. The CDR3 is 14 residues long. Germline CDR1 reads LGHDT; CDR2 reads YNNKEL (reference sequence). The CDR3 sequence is CASSFSGVPYEQYF. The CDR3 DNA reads TGTGCCAGCAGCTTCTCCGGGGTACCCTACGAGCAGTACTTC.

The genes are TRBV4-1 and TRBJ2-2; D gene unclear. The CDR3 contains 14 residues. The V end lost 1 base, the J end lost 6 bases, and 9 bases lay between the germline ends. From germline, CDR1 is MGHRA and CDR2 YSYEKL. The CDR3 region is CASSQVLTPGELFF. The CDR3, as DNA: TGCGCCAGCAGCCAAGTTCTAACCCCCGGGGAGCTGTTTTTT.

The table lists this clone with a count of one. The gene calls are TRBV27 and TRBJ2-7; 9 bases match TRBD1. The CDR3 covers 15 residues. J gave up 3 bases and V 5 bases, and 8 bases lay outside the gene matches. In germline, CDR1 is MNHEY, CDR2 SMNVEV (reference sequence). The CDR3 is CASSPTPGQGYEQYF. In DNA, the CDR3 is TGTGCCAGCAGTCCCACGCCGGGACAGGGCTACGAGCAGTACTTC.

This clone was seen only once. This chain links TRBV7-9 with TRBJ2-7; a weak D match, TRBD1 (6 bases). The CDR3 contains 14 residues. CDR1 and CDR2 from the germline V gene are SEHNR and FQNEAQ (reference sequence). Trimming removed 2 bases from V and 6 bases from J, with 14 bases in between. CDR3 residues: CASSLPRWTAEQYF. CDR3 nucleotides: TGTGCCAGCAGCTTACCACGCTGGACAGCCGAGCAGTACTTC. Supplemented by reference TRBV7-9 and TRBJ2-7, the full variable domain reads DTGVSQNPRHKITKRGQNVTFRCDPISEHNRLYWYRQTLGQGPEFLTYFQNEAQLEKSRLLSDRFSAERPKGSFSTLEIQRTEQGDSAMYLCASSLPRWTAEQYFGPGTRLTVT.

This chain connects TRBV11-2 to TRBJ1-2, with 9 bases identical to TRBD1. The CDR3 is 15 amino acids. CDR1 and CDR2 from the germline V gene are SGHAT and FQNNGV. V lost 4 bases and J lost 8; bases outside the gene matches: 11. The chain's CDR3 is CASSSNRGRHLGYTF. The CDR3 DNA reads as TGTGCCAGCAGCTCCAACAGGGGGCGTCATTTGGGCTACACCTTC.

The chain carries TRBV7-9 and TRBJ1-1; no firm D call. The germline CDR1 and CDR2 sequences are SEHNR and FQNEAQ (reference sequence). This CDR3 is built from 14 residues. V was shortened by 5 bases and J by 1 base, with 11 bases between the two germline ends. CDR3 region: CASSHWTRNTEAFF. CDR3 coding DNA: TGTGCCAGCAGCCATTGGACTCGGAACACTGAAGCTTTCTTT.

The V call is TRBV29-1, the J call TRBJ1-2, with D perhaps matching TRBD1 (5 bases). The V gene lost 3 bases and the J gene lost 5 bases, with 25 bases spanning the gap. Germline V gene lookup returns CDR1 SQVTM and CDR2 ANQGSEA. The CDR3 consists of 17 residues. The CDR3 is CSVEGGAGTDIGYGYTF. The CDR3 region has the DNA TGCAGCGTTGAGGGAGGGGCTGGAACCGACATTGGGTATGGCTACACCTTC.

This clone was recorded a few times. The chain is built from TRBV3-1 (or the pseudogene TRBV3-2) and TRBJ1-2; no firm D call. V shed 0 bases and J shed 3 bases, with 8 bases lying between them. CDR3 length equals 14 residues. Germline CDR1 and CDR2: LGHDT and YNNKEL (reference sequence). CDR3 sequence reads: CASSQDFPYYGYTF. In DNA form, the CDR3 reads TGTGCCAGCAGCCAAGACTTCCCCTACTATGGCTACACCTTC.

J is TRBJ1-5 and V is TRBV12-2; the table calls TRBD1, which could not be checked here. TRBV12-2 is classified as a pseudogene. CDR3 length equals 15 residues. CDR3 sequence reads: CASRPIVFRNQPQHF. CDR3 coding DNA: TGTGCAAGTCGCCCGATCGTATTCAGAAATCAGCCCCAGCATTTT.

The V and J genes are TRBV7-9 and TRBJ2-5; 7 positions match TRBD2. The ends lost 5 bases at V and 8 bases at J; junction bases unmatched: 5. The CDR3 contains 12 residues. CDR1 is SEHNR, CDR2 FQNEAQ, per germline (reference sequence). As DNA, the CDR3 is TGTGCCAGCAGCGCGGCGGGGGAAACCCAGTACTTC. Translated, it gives CASSAAGETQYF. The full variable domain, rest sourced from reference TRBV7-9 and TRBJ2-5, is DTGVSQNPRHKITKRGQNVTFRCDPISEHNRLYWYRQTLGQGPEFLTYFQNEAQLEKSRLLSDRFSAERPKGSFSTLEIQRTEQGDSAMYLCASSAAGETQYFGPGTRLLVL.

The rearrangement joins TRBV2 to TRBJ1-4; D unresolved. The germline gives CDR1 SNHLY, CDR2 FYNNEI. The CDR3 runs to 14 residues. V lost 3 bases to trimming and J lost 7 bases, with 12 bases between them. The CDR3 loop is CASSDPRVPEKLFF. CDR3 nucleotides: TGTGCCAGCAGTGACCCTCGGGTTCCTGAAAAACTGTTTTTT.

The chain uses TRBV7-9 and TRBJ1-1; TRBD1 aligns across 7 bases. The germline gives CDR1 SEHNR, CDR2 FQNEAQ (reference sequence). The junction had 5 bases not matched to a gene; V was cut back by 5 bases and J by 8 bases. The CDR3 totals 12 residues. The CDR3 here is CASSLTGAEAFF. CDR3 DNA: TGTGCCAGCAGCCTAACAGGGGCAGAAGCTTTCTTT.

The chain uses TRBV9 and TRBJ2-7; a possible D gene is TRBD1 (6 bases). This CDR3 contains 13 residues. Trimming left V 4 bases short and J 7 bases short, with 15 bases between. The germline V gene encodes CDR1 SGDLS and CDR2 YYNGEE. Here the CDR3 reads CASSSGTRVEQYF. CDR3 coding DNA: TGTGCCAGCAGCTCCGGGACAAGGGTTGAGCAGTACTTC.

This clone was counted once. The CDR3, as DNA: TGTGCCAGCAGCTGGGACAGGGTGGGACAGCCCCAGCATTTT. It specifies CASSWDRVGQPQHF. The rearrangement links TRBV27 to TRBJ1-5, with 9 bases aligning to TRBD1. This CDR3 comprises 14 residues. Trimming cost V 6 bases and J 7 bases; bases outside gene matches: 7. Germline V gene sequence: CDR1 MNHEY, CDR2 SMNVEV (reference sequence).

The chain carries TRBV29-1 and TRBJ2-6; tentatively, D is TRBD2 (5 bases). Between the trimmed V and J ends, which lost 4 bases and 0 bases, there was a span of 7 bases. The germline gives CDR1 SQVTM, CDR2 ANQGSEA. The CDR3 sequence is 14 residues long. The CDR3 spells CSVVGSSGANVLTF. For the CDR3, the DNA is TGCAGCGTTGTTGGGAGCTCTGGGGCCAACGTCCTGACTTTC. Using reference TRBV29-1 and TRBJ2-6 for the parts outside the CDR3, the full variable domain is SAVISQKPSRDICQRGTSLTIQCQVDSQVTMMFWYRQQPGQSLTLIATANQGSEATYESGFVIDKFPISRPNLTFSTLTVSNMSPEDSSIYLCSVVGSSGANVLTFGAGSRLTVL.